The 2 T cell receptor beta chains below come from one sample, sequenced in a study of blood T cells in healthy people across ages. A J-beta primer mix and a sample-barcoded 5' primer were used in a second PCR of roughly 6 to 12 cycles. TCRdb re-called the 5' RACE reads with MiXCR, one entry per CDR3 protein. Among about 1.4 million distinct CDR3 sequences, roughly 59% were seen once, and the ten largest hold 6.7%. Specimen: blood. These receptors originate from a man between 18 and 35 years old in good health.

The rearrangement joins TRBV7-6 to TRBJ2-7; 8 bases agree with TRBD1. Per germline, CDR1 SGHVS and CDR2 FNYEAQ. Trimming cost V 4 bases and J 0 bases; bases outside gene matches: 8. The CDR3 consists of 16 residues. Written as DNA, the CDR3 is TGTGCCAGCAGCTCCGGGACAGGACTGAGCTCCTACGAGCAGTACTTC. Protein product: CASSSGTGLSSYEQYF. Together with reference TRBV7-6 and TRBJ2-7, the CDR3 gives the full variable domain: GAGVSQSPRYKVTKRGQDVALRCDPISGHVSLYWYRQALGQGPEFLTYFNYEAQQDKSGLPNDRFSAERPEGSISTLTIQRTEQRDSAMYRCASSSGTGLSSYEQYFGPGTRLTVT.

V usage is TRBV11-2 and J usage is TRBJ2-4, with D tentatively TRBD1 (6 bases). The J call may be wrong; the DNA end is better matched by TRBJ2-7. This CDR3 is 12 amino acids long. Per the germline V gene, CDR1 is SGHAT and CDR2 is FQNNGV. The CDR3 protein is CASNMDSYEQYF. DNA for the CDR3: TGTGCCAGCAACATGGACAGTTACGAGCAGTACTTC.